This T cell receptor (beta chain) is drawn from a study of T-cell memory formation after mild COVID-19. This clonotype came up a few times. From germline, CDR1 is SGHDT and CDR2 YYEEEE. V dropped 3 bases and J dropped 6; count of bases not matched to a gene: 7. The CDR3 is made up of 15 amino acids. Each CDR3 protein is one row after TCRdb ran MiXCR on the 5' RACE reads. In the table there are about 110,000 distinct CDR3 sequences, around an eighth of which are singletons. The source material was PBMCs or a T cell subset sorted from them (not recorded which). This chain uses TRBV5-6 with TRBJ2-7; TRBD1 matches 12 bases. The clonotype originates from an adult woman who had mild COVID-19 (a few samples of this study predate the infection). Cell type and time point are not known. The CDR3 sequence: CASSSTGTGGGEQYF. The CDR3 DNA reads as TGTGCCAGCAGCTCGACCGGGACAGGGGGCGGCGAGCAGTACTTC.